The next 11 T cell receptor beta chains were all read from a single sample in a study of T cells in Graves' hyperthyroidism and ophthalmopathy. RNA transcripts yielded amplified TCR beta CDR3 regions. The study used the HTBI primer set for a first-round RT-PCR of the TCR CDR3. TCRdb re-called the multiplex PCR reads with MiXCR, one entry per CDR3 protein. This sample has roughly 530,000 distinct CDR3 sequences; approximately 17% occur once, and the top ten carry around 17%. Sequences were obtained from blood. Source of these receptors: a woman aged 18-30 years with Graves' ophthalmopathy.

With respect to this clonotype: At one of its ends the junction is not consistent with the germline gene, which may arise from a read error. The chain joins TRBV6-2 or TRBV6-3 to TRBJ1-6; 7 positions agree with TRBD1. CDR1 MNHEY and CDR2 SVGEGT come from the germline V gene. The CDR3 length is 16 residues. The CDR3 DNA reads TGTGCCTGCAGCCGGGAGGGGGCCTCCTATAATTCACCCCTCCACTTT. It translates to CACSREGASYNSPLHF.

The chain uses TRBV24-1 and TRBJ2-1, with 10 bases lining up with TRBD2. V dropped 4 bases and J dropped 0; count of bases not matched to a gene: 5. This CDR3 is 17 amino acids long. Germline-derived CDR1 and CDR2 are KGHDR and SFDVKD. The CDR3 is CATSDPGLADSYNEQFF. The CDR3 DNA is TGTGCCACCAGTGACCCCGGACTAGCGGACTCCTACAATGAGCAGTTCTTC.

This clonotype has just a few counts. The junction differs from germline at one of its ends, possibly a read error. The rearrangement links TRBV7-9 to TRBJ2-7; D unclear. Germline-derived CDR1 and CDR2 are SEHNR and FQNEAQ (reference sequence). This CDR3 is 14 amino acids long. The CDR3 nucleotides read TGTACCAGCAGCCTACTAAGGTTAGGGTCGGAGCAGTACTTC. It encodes CTSSLLRLGSEQYF. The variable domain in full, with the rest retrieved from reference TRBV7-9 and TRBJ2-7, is DTGVSQNPRHKITKRGQNVTFRCDPISEHNRLYWYRQTLGQGPEFLTYFQNEAQLEKSRLLSDRFSAERPKGSFSTLEIQRTEQGDSAMYLCTSSLLRLGSEQYFGPGTRLTVT.

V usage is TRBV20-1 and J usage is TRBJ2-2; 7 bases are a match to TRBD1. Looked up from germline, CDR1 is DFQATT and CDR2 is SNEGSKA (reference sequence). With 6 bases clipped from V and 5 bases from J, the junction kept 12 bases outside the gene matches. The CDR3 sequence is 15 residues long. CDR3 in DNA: TGCAGTGCGTCACCGGGACAGATGATAACCGGGGAGCTGTTTTTT. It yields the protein CSASPGQMITGELFF.

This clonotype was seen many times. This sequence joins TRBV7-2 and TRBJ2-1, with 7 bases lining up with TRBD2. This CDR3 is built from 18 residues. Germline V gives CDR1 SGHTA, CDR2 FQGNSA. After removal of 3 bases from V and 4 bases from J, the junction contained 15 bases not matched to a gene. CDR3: CASSFRKKQAGFYNEQFF. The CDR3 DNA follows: TGTGCCAGCAGCTTCCGGAAGAAACAAGCGGGATTTTACAATGAGCAGTTCTTC.

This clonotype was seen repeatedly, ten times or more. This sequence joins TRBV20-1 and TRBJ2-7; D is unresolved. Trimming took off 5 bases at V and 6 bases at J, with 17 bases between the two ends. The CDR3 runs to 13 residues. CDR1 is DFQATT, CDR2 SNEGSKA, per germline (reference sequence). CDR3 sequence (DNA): TGCAGTGCTCTTTCCCAGGCACTGGGCGAGCAGTACTTC. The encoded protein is CSALSQALGEQYF.

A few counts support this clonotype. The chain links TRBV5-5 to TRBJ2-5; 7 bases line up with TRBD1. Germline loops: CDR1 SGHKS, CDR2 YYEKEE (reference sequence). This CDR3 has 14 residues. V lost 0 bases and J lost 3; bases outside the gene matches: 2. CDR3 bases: TGTGCCAGCAGCTTGGAAGGGGGCAAAGAGACCCAGTACTTC. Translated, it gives CASSLEGGKETQYF.

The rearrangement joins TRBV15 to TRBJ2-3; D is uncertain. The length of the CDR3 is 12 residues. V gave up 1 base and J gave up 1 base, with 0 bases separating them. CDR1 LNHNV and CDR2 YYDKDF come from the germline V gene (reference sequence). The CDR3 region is CATSRGTDTQYF. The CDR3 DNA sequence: TGTGCCACCAGCAGAGGCACAGATACGCAGTATTTT.

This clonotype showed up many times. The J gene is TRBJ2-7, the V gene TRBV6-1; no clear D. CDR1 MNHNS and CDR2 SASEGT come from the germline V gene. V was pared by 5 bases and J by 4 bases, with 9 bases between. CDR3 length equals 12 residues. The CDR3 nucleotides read TGTGCCAGCAGTTCCGCTGATTACGAGCAGTACTTC. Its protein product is CASSSADYEQYF.

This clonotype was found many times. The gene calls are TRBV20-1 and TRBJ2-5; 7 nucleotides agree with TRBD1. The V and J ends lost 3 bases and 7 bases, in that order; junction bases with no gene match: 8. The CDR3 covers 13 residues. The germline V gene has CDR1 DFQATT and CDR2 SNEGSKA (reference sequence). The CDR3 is CSARQTGMPTQYF. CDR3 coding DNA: TGCAGTGCTAGGCAGACAGGGATGCCGACCCAGTACTTC.

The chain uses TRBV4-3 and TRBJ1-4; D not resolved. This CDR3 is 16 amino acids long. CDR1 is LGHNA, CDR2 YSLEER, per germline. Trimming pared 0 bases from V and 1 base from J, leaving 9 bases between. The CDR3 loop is CASSQDRVLTNEKLFF. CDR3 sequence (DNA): TGCGCCAGCAGCCAAGACCGGGTGCTAACTAATGAAAAACTGTTTTTT.